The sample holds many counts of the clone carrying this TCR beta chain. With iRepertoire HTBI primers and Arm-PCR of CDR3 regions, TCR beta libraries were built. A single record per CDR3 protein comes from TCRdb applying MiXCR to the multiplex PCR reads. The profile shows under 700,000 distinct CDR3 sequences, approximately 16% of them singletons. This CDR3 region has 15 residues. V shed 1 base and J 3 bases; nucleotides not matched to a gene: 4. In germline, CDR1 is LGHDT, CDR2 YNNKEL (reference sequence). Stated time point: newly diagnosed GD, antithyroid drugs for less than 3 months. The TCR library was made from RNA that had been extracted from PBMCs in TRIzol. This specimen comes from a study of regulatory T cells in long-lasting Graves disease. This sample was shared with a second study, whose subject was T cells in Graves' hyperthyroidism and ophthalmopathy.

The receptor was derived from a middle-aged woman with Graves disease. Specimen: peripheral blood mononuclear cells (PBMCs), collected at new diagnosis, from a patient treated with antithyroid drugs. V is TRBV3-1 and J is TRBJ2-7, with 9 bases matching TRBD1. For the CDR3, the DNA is TGTGCCAGCAGCCAAGGGGGGACAGGGTTCTACGAGCAGTACTTC. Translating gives CASSQGGTGFYEQYF.